One T cell receptor (beta chain) is described in this entry. Trimming removed 4 bases at V and 0 bases at J, with 10 bases between. Germline CDR1 is SGHDT and CDR2 is YYEEEE. This CDR3 is 14 amino acids long. The record originates from a study of blood T cell repertoires in COVID-19. Sequencing was performed with immunoSEQ multiplex PCR; in TCRdb, only in-frame clones are kept and a portion is missing. The sample holds around 420,000 clones, roughly 90% seen once. Cohort allocation depended upon clinical history that participants reported. The V and J genes are TRBV5-6 and TRBJ1-1; unclear D gene. This clonotype was obtained from a woman aged 40 to 55 with acute COVID-19. The material sequenced was PBMCs or T cells enriched from blood (not recorded which). Written as DNA, the CDR3 is TGTGCCAGCAGCCTGGCTCTTATGAACACTGAAGCTTTCTTT. Residues: CASSLALMNTEAFF.